These 22 T cell receptor beta chains were sequenced from one sample in a study of shared clonotypes between healthy human individuals. Measured with immunoSEQ multiplex PCR; TCRdb has only the in-frame clones, and not every one. The sample includes 2 million to 2.5 million clones, nearly 97% of them seen just once. Sequencing input: naive CD4+ T cells sorted from blood. Subset given: CD45RA+ positively selected. The receptor source for this set is a man aged 18 to 35 in good health.

This rearrangement joins TRBV6-6 to TRBJ1-5; 9 bases are shared with TRBD1. After removal of 6 bases from V and 6 bases from J, the junction contained 6 bases not matched to a gene. The CDR3 length is 14 residues. In germline, CDR1 is MNHNY, CDR2 SVGAGI (reference sequence). The CDR3 loop reads CASSPTGGGQPQHF. CDR3 in DNA: TGTGCCAGCAGCCCCACAGGGGGCGGTCAGCCCCAGCATTTT.

Worth noting for this clone: This sample also contains other DNA sequences that code for the same CDR3. This chain uses TRBV30 with TRBJ2-5, with D unresolved. Germline V lookup: CDR1 GTSNPN, CDR2 SVGIG (reference sequence). The CDR3 covers 10 residues. V dropped 2 bases and J dropped 5 bases, with 3 bases sitting between them. The CDR3 nucleotides are TGTGCCTGGAGTAGTGAGACCCAGTACTTC. It is translated as CAWSSETQYF.

This clone occurred once. CDR3 amino acids: CASSSRMGGGTGELFF. CDR3 in DNA: TGTGCCAGCAGCTCACGGATGGGGGGCGGCACCGGGGAGCTGTTTTTT. V gene TRBV7-9 combines with J gene TRBJ2-2, with D perhaps TRBD1 or TRBD2 (6 bases each). This CDR3 is 16 amino acids long. V dropped 4 bases and J dropped 4 bases, with 16 bases sitting between them. Germline CDR1 reads SEHNR; CDR2 reads FQNEAQ (reference sequence).

This clone was found a few times. The same CDR3 can be traced to other DNA sequences in this sample. V is TRBV28 and J is TRBJ1-2; D uncertain. The CDR3 is made up of 12 amino acids. CDR1 is MDHEN, CDR2 SYDVKM, per germline. The V end lost 1 base, the J end lost 5 bases, and 5 bases lay between the germline ends. CDR3 sequence reads: CASSLSGYGYTF. CDR3 nucleotides: TGTGCCAGCAGTTTATCCGGGTATGGCTACACCTTC.

This chain connects TRBV30 to TRBJ1-1; no definite D call. Trimming shortened V by 1 base and J by 4 bases, and 16 bases separated the two germline ends. The germline gives CDR1 GTSNPN, CDR2 SVGIG (reference sequence). The CDR3 contains 15 residues. CDR3 bases: TGTGCCTGGAGTGCCTCCCGGACGGTGAGCACTGAAGCTTTCTTT. Amino acids: CAWSASRTVSTEAFF. The whole variable domain, remainder taken from reference TRBV30 and TRBJ1-1, is SQTIHQWPATLVQPVGSPLSLECTVEGTSNPNLYWYRQAAGRGLQLLFYSVGIGQISSEVPQNLSASRPQDRQFILSSKKLLLSDSGFYLCAWSASRTVSTEAFFGQGTRLTVV.

There are a few counts of this clone. V is TRBV30 and J is TRBJ1-2, with 7 bases fitting TRBD1. Germline V lookup: CDR1 GTSNPN, CDR2 SVGIG (reference sequence). This CDR3 has 15 amino acids. The ends lost 0 bases at V and 4 bases at J; junction bases unmatched: 8. CDR3 loop: CAWSVQGGGSYGYTF. CDR3 DNA sequence: TGTGCCTGGAGTGTACAAGGGGGCGGAAGCTATGGCTACACCTTC.

This chain joins TRBV7-2 and TRBJ2-2; 8 bases match TRBD2. CDR1 SGHTA and CDR2 FQGNSA come from the germline V gene. V trimming: 5 bases; J trimming: 4 bases; junction bases outside the gene matches: 6. The CDR3 consists of 15 residues. The CDR3 is CASSLSGTFTGELFF. DNA of the CDR3: TGTGCCAGCAGCCTTAGCGGGACCTTCACCGGGGAGCTGTTTTTT.

V usage is TRBV30 and J usage is TRBJ1-5; D is unclear. Trimming shortened V by 3 bases and J by 0 bases, and 9 bases separated the two germline ends. The CDR3 has 14 amino acids. CDR1 and CDR2 from the germline V gene are GTSNPN and SVGIG (reference sequence). The CDR3: CAWRRADSNQPQHF. Here the CDR3 DNA reads TGTGCCTGGAGAAGAGCAGATAGCAATCAGCCCCAGCATTTT.

The V gene is TRBV30, the J gene TRBJ1-3; D perhaps matches TRBD1 (6 bases). The V end was cut by 6 bases, the J end by 11 bases, with 23 bases between. There are 14 residues in the CDR3. CDR1 GTSNPN and CDR2 SVGIG come from the germline V gene (reference sequence). The CDR3 sequence is CACPKGGQGVPIYF. CDR3 sequence (DNA): TGTGCCTGCCCCAAGGGGGGGCAAGGGGTCCCCATATATTTT.

There are a few counts of this clone. The same CDR3 arises from other DNA sequences in this sample as well. J is TRBJ2-7 and V is TRBV10-3; D remains unclear. Trimming stripped 2 bases from V and 0 bases from J, with 2 bases between. The CDR3 consists of 12 residues. Germline V gene data show CDR1 as ENHRY and CDR2 as SYGVKD. In DNA, the CDR3 is TGTGCCATCAGTGAGAGCTCCTACGAGCAGTACTTC. As protein: CAISESSYEQYF.

The chain is built from TRBV10-3 and TRBJ1-2, with D tentatively TRBD1 (5 bases). Trimming left V 6 bases short and J 0 bases short, with 11 bases between. This CDR3 has 14 amino acids. CDR1 is ENHRY and CDR2 is SYGVKD in the germline V gene. The CDR3 protein is CAISRDPANYGYTF. Written as DNA, the CDR3 is TGTGCCATCAGCCGGGACCCAGCTAACTATGGCTACACCTTC.

V usage is TRBV5-1 and J usage is TRBJ1-4, with D possibly matching TRBD1 (5 bases). This CDR3 contains 15 residues. Trimming left V 3 bases short and J 8 bases short, with 17 bases between. Germline V gives CDR1 SGHRS, CDR2 YFSETQ. The CDR3: CASSYTGAQREKLFF. CDR3 nucleotide sequence: TGCGCCAGCAGCTACACAGGAGCTCAAAGGGAAAAACTGTTTTTT.

The J gene is TRBJ2-3, the V gene TRBV18; 9 bases map to TRBD2. This CDR3 is 14 amino acids long. Germline lookup yields CDR1 KGHSH and CDR2 LQKENI. After removal of 5 bases from V and 4 bases from J, the junction contained 4 bases not matched to a gene. CDR3 nucleotides: TGTGCCAGCTCATGGCGGGAGGGTGCAGATACGCAGTATTTT. Protein product: CASSWREGADTQYF.

The sample holds one count of this clone. V gene TRBV5-4 combines with J gene TRBJ2-5, with a weak D call TRBD1 (6 bases). This CDR3 comprises 17 residues. Germline V gives CDR1 SGHNT, CDR2 YYREEE (reference sequence). V lost 0 bases, J lost 2 bases, and 17 bases lay in between. The CDR3 is CASSLDPAGTFQETQYF. The CDR3 bases are TGTGCCAGCAGCTTGGACCCCGCCGGGACATTTCAAGAGACCCAGTACTTC.

V is TRBV5-1 and J is TRBJ2-1; TRBD2 might be the D (6 bases). The V end lost 1 base, the J end lost 8 bases, and 16 bases lay between the germline ends. Germline V gene sequence: CDR1 SGHRS, CDR2 YFSETQ. CDR3 size: 15 residues. CDR3 in DNA: TGCGCCAGCAGCTTGACCGGGGGACCCTCCTATGAGCAGTTCTTC. Translated, it gives CASSLTGGPSYEQFF.

The rearrangement joins TRBV30 to TRBJ1-6; 9 bases are a match to TRBD1. Germline V gives CDR1 GTSNPN, CDR2 SVGIG (reference sequence). CDR3 length equals 11 residues. The ends lost 5 bases at V and 15 bases at J; junction bases unmatched: 5. The CDR3 sequence is CAWSADRGLHF. In DNA form, the CDR3 reads TGTGCCTGGTCCGCGGACAGGGGCCTCCACTTT.

The chain couples TRBV21-1 to TRBJ2-1; the D call TRBD2 from the table was never checked on the DNA. TRBV21-1 is noted as a pseudogene. The CDR3 spans 18 residues. This CDR3 reads CASSKARLAGITYNEQFF. The CDR3 DNA sequence: TGTGCCAGCAGCAAAGCACGGCTAGCGGGTATCACCTACAATGAGCAGTTCTTC.

The V gene is TRBV5-1, the J gene TRBJ1-3; D gene ambiguous. CDR3 size: 16 residues. V lost 1 base, J lost 0 bases, and 11 bases lay in between. Germline lookup yields CDR1 SGHRS and CDR2 YFSETQ. CDR3 coding DNA: TGCGCCAGCAGCTTGTATCTAACGGACTCTGGAAACACCATATATTTT. Translating it yields CASSLYLTDSGNTIYF.

The CDR3 coding sequence is TGCGCCAGCAGCCCAATCCACCGACAGGGGATAACGAATCAGCCCCAGCATTTT. Protein product: CASSPIHRQGITNQPQHF. The gene calls are TRBV5-1 and TRBJ1-5, with 8 bases aligning to TRBD1. The J segment lost 4 bases and the V segment lost 4 bases, leaving 16 bases of the junction unmatched. Germline loops: CDR1 SGHRS, CDR2 YFSETQ. This CDR3 spans 18 amino acids.

The chain's CDR3 is CASSVASGSSYEQYF. DNA for the CDR3: TGTGCCAGTAGTGTCGCTAGCGGGAGCTCCTACGAGCAGTACTTC. V and J are TRBV19 and TRBJ2-7; 10 positions agree with TRBD2. Per germline, CDR1 LNHDA and CDR2 SQIVND (reference sequence). Losses at the gene ends were 5 bases for V and 0 bases for J; bases not matched to a gene: 4. The CDR3 is made up of 15 amino acids. The full variable domain, in which reference TRBV19 and TRBJ2-7 provide the parts outside the CDR3, is DGGITQSPKYLFRKEGQNVTLSCEQNLNHDAMYWYRQDPGQGLRLIYYSQIVNDFQKGDIAEGYSVSREKKESFPLTVTSAQKNPTAFYLCASSVASGSSYEQYFGPGTRLTVT.

The chain carries TRBV9 and TRBJ2-2, with 8 positions matching TRBD2. CDR3 size: 14 residues. Germline trimming cut 4 bases from V and 1 base from J; bases unmatched to any gene: 0. Germline-derived CDR1 and CDR2 are SGDLS and YYNGEE. The CDR3 DNA sequence: TGTGCCAGCAGCACTAGCGGGAACACCGGGGAGCTGTTTTTT. It codes for CASSTSGNTGELFF.

V is TRBV10-2 and J is TRBJ1-4, with D possibly TRBD1 on 5 matching bases. V shed 6 bases and J shed 7 bases, with 12 bases lying between them. Germline V lookup: CDR1 WSHSY, CDR2 SAAADI. This CDR3 has 13 amino acids. The CDR3 bases are TGCGCCAGCAGAGAAGGGACGGTTGAAAAACTGTTTTTT. Protein product: CASREGTVEKLFF.